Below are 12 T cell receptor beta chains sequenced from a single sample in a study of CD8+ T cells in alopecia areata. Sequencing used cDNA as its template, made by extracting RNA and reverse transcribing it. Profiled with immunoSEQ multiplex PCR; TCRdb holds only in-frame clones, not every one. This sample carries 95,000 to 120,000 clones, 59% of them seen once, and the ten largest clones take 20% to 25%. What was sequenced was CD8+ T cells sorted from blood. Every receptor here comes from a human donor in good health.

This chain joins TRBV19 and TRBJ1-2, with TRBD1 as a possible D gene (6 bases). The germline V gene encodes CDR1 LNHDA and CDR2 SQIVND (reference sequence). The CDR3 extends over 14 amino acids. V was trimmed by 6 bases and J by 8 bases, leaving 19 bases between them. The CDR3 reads CASSWGTGSRGYTF. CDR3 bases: TGTGCCAGTAGCTGGGGAACAGGGTCTAGGGGCTACACCTTC.

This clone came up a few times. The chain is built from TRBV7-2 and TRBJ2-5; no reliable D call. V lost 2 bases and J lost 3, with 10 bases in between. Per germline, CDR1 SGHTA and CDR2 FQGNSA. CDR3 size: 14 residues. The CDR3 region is CASSLPGSEETQYF. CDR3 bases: TGTGCCAGCAGCTTACCGGGCTCTGAAGAGACCCAGTACTTC.

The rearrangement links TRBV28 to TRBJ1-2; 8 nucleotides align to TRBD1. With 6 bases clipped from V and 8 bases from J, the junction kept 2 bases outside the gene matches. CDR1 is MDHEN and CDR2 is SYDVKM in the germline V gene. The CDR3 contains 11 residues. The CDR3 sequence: CASRDREGYTF. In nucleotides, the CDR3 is TGTGCCAGCAGGGACAGGGAAGGCTACACCTTC.

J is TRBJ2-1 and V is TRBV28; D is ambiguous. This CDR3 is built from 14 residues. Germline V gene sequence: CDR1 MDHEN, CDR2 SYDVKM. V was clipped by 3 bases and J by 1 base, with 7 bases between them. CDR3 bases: TGTGCCAGCAGTTTCTCCCAGTCCTACAATGAGCAGTTCTTC. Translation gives CASSFSQSYNEQFF. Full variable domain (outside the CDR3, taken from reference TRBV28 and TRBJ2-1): DVKVTQSSRYLVKRTGEKVFLECVQDMDHENMFWYRQDPGLGLRLIYFSYDVKMKEKGDIPEGYSVSREKKERFSLILESASTNQTSMYLCASSFSQSYNEQFFGPGTRLTVL.

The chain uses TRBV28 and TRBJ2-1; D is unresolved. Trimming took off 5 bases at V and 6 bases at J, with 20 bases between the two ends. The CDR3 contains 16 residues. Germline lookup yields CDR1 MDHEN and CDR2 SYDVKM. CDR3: CASSPSPNPWGNEQFF. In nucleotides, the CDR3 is TGTGCCAGCAGTCCTTCCCCTAACCCCTGGGGCAATGAGCAGTTCTTC.

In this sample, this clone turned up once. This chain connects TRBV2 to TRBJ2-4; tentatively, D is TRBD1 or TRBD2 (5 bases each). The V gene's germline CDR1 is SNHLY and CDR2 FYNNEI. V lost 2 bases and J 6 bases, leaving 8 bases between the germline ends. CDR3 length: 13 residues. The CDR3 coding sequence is TGTGCCAGCAGTGAACCAGGGAGAAACATTCAGTACTTC. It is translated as CASSEPGRNIQYF.

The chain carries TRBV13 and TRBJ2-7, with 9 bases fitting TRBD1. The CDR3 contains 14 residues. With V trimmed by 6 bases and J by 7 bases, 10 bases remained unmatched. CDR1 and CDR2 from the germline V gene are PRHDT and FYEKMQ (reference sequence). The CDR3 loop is CASRGGTGFEEQYF. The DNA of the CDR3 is TGTGCCAGCAGGGGGGGGACAGGGTTTGAAGAGCAGTACTTC.

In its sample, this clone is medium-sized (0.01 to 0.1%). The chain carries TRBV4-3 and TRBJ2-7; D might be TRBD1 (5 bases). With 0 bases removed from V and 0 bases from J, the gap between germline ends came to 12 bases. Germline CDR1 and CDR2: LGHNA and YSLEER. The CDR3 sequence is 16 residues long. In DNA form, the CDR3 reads TGCGCCAGCAGCCAAGATGTTGGGGCCAGCTCCTACGAGCAGTACTTC. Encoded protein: CASSQDVGASSYEQYF.

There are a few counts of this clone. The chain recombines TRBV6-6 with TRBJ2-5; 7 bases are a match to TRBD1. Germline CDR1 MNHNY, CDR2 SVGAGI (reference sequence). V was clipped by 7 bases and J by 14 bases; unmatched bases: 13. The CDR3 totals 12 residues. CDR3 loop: CASTSTGAGKYF. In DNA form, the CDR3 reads TGTGCCAGCACGAGCACAGGGGCTGGCAAATACTTC.

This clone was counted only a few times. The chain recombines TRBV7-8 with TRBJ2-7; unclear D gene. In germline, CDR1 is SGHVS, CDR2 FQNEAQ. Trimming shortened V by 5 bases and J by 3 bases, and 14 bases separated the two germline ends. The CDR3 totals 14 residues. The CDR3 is CASSPGLTNYEQYF. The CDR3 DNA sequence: TGTGCCAGCAGCCCCGGGTTAACCAACTACGAGCAGTACTTC. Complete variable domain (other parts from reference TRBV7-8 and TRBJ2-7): GAGVSQSPRYKVAKRGQDVALRCDPISGHVSLFWYQQALGQGPEFLTYFQNEAQLDKSGLPSDRFFAERPEGSVSTLKIQRTQQEDSAVYLCASSPGLTNYEQYFGPGTRLTVT.

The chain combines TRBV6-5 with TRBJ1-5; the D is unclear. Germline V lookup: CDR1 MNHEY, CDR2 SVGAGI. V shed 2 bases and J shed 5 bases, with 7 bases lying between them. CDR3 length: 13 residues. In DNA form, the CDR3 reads TGTGCCAGCAGTTACATCCCTCATCAGCCCCAGCATTTT. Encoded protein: CASSYIPHQPQHF.

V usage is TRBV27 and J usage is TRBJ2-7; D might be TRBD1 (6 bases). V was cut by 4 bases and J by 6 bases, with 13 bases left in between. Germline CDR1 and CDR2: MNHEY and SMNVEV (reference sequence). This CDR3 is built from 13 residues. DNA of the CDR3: TGTGCCAGCAGTTCCTATACAGGGACCGAGCAGTACTTC. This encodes CASSSYTGTEQYF.